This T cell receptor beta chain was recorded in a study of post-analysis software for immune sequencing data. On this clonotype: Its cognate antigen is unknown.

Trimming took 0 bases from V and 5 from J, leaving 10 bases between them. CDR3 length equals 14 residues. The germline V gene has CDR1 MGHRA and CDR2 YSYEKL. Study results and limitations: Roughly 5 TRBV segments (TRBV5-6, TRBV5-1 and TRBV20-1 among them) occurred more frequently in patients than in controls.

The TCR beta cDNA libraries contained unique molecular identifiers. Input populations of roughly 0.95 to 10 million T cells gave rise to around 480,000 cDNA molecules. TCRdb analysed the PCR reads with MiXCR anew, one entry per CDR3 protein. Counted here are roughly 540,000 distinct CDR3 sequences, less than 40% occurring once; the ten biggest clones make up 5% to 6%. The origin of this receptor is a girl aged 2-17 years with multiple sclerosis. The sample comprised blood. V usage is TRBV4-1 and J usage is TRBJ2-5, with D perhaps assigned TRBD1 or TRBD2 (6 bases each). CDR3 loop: CASSQEWRGETQYF. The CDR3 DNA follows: TGCGCCAGCAGCCAAGAATGGAGGGGGGAGACCCAGTACTTC.